This paragraph covers one T cell receptor (beta chain) sequence. This clonotype appeared once. This clone's antigen is unknown. No base quality values were provided; no much bigger clone lies one nucleotide off. Taken from the germline V gene, the CDR1 and CDR2 loops are SGDLS and YYNGEE. The CDR3 has 13 amino acids, counting the end cysteine and phenylalanine. Only the CDR3 DNA stays, 39 bases, in frame from base 1. These data come from a study of blood T cells in healthy people across ages (dated by TCRdb to about 2015). As for the study more broadly: In model experiments, template switching captured roughly one uniquely barcoded TCR beta cDNA molecule for every two T cells. Age-related changes in TCR beta repertoire diversity were measured in the study by deep sequencing normalized with unique cDNA molecular identifiers. Four age groups were formed from the donors: young (average roughly 16 years), middle-aged (approximately 40), aged (under 70) and long-lived (roughly 81). Two additional independent replicas of 1 million unique cDNA reads from the same blood draw were analyzed for two donors (one aged 18 to 29 and one aged 80 or older). Overall study outcomes, separate from this receptor: Compared with the aged group, the long-lived group had more naive CD4+ T cells, fewer expanded clones and increased TCR diversity, a pattern suggesting age selection. Estimates of total diversity based on one million sequenced T cells were regarded as lower bounds and as underestimates. Observed TCR beta diversity correlated strongly with the percentage of naive T cells measured by flow cytometry. As age increased, observed TCR beta diversity per million T cells dropped in a roughly linear way, and a significant reduction was already evident by age 40. Donor CMV infection status was unknown, potentially confounding age-related changes in expanded clonotypes. Since profiling was done on bulk unsorted PBMCs, naive and antigen-experienced compartments could not be conclusively compared.

The library was generated by 5' RACE. Sequencer: Illumina HiSeq 2500. A second PCR of 7 to 11 cycles was run with a J-beta primer mix and a sample-barcoded 5' primer. Each TCR beta cDNA molecule received a unique molecular identifier from a template-switch 5' adaptor carrying 12 random nucleotides. Each sample yielded at least 3 million CDR3-containing paired-end reads. First-strand cDNA was synthesized from all RNA with the Mint cDNA synthesis kit, primed by a TRBC-specific oligonucleotide. Following uracil-DNA glycosylase treatment, a first 18-cycle PCR with universal primers M1SS and BC2_uni_R was performed on all cDNA. As for the authors' bioinformatics: Normalization of each sample was performed by random selection of 1 million high-quality reads, each carrying a distinct molecular identifier. Reads with shared molecular identifiers were discarded instead of being binned into consensus sequences. CDR3 identification, clonotype clustering and error correction used MiTCR with a Q25 quality threshold and the strictest error-elimination algorithm. A nonparametric unseen species model with Euler transformation was used to estimate a lower bound on total TCR beta diversity. Starting from the raw public reads, TCRdb applied fastp trimming at Q25, assembled clones with MiXCR and retained in-frame beta chains. Each entry is one CDR3 protein sequence, shown with its most common DNA and genes. The V and J calls reflect TCRdb's pipeline rather than the authors' work. The table for this sample lists some 850,000 distinct CDR3 sequences; roughly 25% of them were counted only once. The ten most abundant clones make up roughly 3.1% of the sample.

Systemically healthy Caucasian individuals from Russia, approximately 39 in total and aged roughly 6 to 100 years, were included as donors. Each donor gave 9.5 to 10 milliliters of peripheral blood, drawn into EDTA-treated Vacutainer tubes. Ficoll-Paque density-gradient centrifugation was used to isolate PBMCs, with at least 6.5 million per sample. Trizol reagent was used to extract total RNA from the PBMCs, yielding at least 5.5 micrograms per sample. The percentages of naive CD45RAhigh/CD27high T cells were determined by flow cytometry on a PBMC aliquot from every donor. The same data also contributed to another study, on T cells of mothers and their children. The second publication reports: Nine systemically healthy Caucasian individuals served as donors, namely three mothers together with their six children. cDNA synthesis consumed the entire amount of extracted RNA, loaded at around 1.4 ug RNA in each 15 ul reaction. In the second PCR, sample barcodes and 2-4 random nucleotides were introduced via the M1S primer. More than 8 million TCR beta CDR3 reads were obtained from each mother, and approximately 3 million reads were obtained from each child. Thymic selection shapes the output of TCR recombination in a similar way in related and unrelated pairs, and inherited differences have a minor effect. Normalized repertoire overlap was always slightly but never significantly higher in related than unrelated mother-child pairs. Persistent microchimeric T cell clones were not detected, at a sensitivity of about 90 clones per million clonotypes. To look for features that set related mother-child pairs apart from unrelated individuals, the researchers ran deep NGS to compare the TCR beta repertoires of mothers and children. The mean age was around 40 +/- 4 years for the mothers and roughly 11 +/- 4 years for the children. After adapter ligation with NEBNext reagents, the libraries were sequenced on Illumina HiSeq 2000 with 100+100 nt paired-end reads. To prevent cross-contamination, the mother and child libraries were prepared a month apart and were sequenced in separate runs. For each donor, between roughly 500,000 and 2,100,000 distinct TCR beta clonotypes were identified. Naive TCR beta clonotypes were estimated from low-frequency clonotypes matched to each donor's FACS-determined naive share, without sorting.

Recombination connected TRBV9 to TRBJ2-5, with no confident D gene call. TRBJ2-7 matches the DNA end more closely, so the J call is doubtful. Sequences were obtained from blood. This receptor was taken from a boy between 10 and 17 years old in good health. This receptor carries the CDR3 CASSVADSYEQYF. The nucleotide sequence reads as follows: TGTGCCAGCAGCGTAGCTGACTCCTACGAGCAGTACTTC.